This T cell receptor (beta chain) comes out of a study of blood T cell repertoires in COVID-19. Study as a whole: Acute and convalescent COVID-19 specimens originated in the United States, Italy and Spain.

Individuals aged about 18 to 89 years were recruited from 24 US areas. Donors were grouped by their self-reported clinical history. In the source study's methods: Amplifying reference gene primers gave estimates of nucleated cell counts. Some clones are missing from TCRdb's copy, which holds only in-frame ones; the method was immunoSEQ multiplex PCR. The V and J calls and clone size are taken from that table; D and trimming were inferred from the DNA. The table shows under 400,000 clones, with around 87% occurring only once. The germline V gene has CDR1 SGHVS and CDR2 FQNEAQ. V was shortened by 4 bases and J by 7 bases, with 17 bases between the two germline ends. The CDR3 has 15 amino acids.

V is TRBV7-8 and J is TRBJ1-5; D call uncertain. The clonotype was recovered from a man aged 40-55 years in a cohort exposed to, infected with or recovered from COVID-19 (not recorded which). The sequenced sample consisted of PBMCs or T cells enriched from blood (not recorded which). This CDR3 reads CASSYTGLRNQPQHF. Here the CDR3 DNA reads TGTGCCAGCAGCTACACCGGGTTGAGGAACCAGCCCCAGCATTTT.